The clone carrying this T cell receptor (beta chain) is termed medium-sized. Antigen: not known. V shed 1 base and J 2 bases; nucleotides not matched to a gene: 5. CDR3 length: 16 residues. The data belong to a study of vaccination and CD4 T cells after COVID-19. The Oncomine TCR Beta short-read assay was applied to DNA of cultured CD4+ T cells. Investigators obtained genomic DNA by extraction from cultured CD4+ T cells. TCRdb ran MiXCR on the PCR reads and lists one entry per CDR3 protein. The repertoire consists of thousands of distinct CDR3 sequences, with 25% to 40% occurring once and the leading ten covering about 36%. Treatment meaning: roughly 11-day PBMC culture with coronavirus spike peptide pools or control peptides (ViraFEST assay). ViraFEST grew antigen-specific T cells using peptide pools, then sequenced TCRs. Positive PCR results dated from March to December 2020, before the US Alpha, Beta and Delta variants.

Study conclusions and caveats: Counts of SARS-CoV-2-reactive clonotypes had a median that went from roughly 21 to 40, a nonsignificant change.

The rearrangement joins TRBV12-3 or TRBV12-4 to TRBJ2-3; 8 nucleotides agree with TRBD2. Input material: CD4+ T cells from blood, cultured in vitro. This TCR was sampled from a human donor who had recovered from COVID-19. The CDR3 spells CASSLGQRGSTDTQYF. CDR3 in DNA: TGTGCCAGCAGTTTAGGCCAGCGGGGGTCCACAGATACGCAGTATTTT.